This is a list of T cell receptor beta chains from one sample in a study of naive and memory T cell subsets. TCRdb called the UMI-ligation and nested PCR reads again in MiXCR, with one record for every CDR3 protein. Among over 100,000 distinct CDR3 sequences listed, more than 14% were seen once. Material: naive CD8+ T cells from blood. These receptor sequences come from a human donor in good health. Each CDR3 is given with its conserved first and last residue. The D gene is left open where the match is weak. Size tells how often a clone was seen (once, few, many) or the class of an expanded clone, and some rows leave it out.

clone size	V gene	J gene	D gene	CDR3 protein	CDR3 DNA
many	TRBV7-2	TRBJ2-3	TRBD2	CASSPGLAGEDTQYF	TGTGCCAGCAGCCCGGGACTAGCGGGCGAAGATACGCAGTATTTT
-	TRBV7-9	TRBJ2-7	-	CASSFPSEYEQYF	TGTGCCAGCAGCTTCCCATCGGAGTACGAGCAGTACTTC
-	TRBV6-1	TRBJ1-2	-	CASSAIGDGYTF	TGTGCCAGCAGTGCCATTGGGGATGGCTACACCTTC
-	TRBV14	TRBJ2-1	-	CASSVHLGAPYNEQFF	TGTGCCAGCAGCGTTCACTTAGGGGCCCCCTACAATGAGCAGTTCTTC
few	TRBV2	TRBJ2-7	TRBD1	CASNPFPGQGQYF	TGTGCCAGCAACCCGTTCCCGGGACAGGGTCAGTACTTC
-	TRBV7-2	TRBJ2-5	TRBD1	CASSPRTGMYQETQYF	TGTGCCAGCAGCCCAAGGACAGGGATGTACCAAGAGACCCAGTACTTC
-	TRBV4-3	TRBJ2-1	TRBD2	CASSQSGEIYNEQFF	TGCGCCAGCAGCCAAAGCGGGGAGATCTACAATGAGCAGTTCTTC
many	TRBV23-1	TRBJ2-7	TRBD1	CASSQSARQGYEQYF	TGCGCCAGCAGTCAGTCCGCCAGACAGGGGTACGAGCAGTACTTC
few	TRBV9	TRBJ1-4	-	CASSDGTTTNEKLFF	TGTGCCAGCAGCGATGGGACAACAACTAATGAAAAACTGTTTTTT
-	TRBV9	TRBJ1-6	-	CATRNSPLHF	TGTGCCACCCGTAATTCACCCCTCCACTTT
-	TRBV7-3	TRBJ2-5	-	CASSLRGSYQETQYF	TGTGCCAGCAGCTTGCGGGGTTCGTACCAAGAGACCCAGTACTTC
-	TRBV7-9	TRBJ2-7	TRBD2	CASTGTSSGEQYF	TGTGCTAGCACCGGGACTAGCTCGGGCGAGCAGTACTTC
few	TRBV2	TRBJ2-1	TRBD2	CASCLAGWDEQFF	TGTGCCAGCTGCCTAGCGGGGTGGGATGAGCAGTTCTTC
-	TRBV6-5	TRBJ1-1	-	CASSFEFDPGTEAFF	TGTGCCAGCAGTTTCGAATTCGATCCGGGCACTGAAGCTTTCTTT
few	TRBV12-3/TRBV12-4	TRBJ2-7	-	CASSFVPYEQYF	TGTGCCAGCAGTTTCGTCCCTTACGAGCAGTACTTC
many	TRBV7-8	TRBJ2-1	-	CASSLIRVALNNEQFF	TGTGCCAGCAGCTTAATCCGGGTTGCCCTCAACAATGAGCAGTTCTTC